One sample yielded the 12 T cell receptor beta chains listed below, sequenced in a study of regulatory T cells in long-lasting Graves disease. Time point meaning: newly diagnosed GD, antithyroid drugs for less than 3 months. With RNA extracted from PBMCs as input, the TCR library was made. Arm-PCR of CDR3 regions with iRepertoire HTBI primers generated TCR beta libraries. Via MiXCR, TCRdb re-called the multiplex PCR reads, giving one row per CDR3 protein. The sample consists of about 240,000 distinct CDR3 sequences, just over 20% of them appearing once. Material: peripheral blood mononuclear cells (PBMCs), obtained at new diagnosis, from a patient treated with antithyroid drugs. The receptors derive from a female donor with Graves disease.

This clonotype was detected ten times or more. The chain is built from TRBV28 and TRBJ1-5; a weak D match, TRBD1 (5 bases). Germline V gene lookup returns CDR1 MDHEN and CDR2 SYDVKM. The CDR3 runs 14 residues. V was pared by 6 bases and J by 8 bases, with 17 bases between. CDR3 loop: CASSPFGGPEPQHF. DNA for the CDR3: TGTGCCAGCAGCCCCTTTGGGGGTCCTGAGCCCCAGCATTTT.

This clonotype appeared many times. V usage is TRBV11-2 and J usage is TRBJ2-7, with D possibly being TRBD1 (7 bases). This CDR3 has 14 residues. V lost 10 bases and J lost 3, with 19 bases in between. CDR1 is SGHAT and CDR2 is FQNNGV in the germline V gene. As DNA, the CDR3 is TGTGCCACCCGACGAATCCAGGGGGGCTACGAGCAGTACTTC. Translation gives CATRRIQGGYEQYF.

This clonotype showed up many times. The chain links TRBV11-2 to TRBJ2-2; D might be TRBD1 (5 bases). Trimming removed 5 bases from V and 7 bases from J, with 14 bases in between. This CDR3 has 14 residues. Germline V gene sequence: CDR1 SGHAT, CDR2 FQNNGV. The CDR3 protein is CASSLDTARGELFF. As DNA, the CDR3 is TGTGCCAGCAGCCTGGACACCGCTCGCGGGGAGCTGTTTTTT.

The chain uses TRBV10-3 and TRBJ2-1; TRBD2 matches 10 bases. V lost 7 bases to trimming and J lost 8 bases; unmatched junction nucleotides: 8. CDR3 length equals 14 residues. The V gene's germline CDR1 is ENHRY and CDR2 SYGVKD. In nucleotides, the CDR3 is TGTGCCATCAAAGGTCTAGCGGGAGTACATGAGCAGTTCTTC. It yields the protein CAIKGLAGVHEQFF.

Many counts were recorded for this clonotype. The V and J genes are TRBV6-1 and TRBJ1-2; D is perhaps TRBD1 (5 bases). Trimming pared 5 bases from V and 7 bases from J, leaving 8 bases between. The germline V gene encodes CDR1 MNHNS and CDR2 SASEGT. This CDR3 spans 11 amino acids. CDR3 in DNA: TGTGCCAGCAGTCCAGGGTTTGGCTACACCTTC. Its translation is CASSPGFGYTF.

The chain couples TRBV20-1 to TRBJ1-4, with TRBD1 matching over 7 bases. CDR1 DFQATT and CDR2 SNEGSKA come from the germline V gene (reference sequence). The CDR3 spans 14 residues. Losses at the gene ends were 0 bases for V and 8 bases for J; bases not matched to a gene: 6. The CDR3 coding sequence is TGCAGTGCTAGAGATACTGGGACAGCAGAAAAACTGTTTTTT. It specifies CSARDTGTAEKLFF.

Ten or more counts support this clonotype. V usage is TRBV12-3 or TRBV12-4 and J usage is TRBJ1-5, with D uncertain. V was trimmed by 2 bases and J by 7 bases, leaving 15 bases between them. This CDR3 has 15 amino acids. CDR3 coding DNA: TGTGCCAGCAGTTTAAGTCCCGAGCTAGGACAGCCCCAGCATTTT. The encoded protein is CASSLSPELGQPQHF.

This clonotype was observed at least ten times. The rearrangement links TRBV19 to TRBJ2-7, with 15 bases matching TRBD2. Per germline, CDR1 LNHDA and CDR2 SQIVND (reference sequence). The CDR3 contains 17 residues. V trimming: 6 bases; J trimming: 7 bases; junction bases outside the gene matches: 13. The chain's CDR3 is CASSITGTSGGLGEQYF. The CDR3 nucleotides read TGTGCCAGTAGCATCACCGGGACTAGCGGGGGGTTGGGAGAGCAGTACTTC.

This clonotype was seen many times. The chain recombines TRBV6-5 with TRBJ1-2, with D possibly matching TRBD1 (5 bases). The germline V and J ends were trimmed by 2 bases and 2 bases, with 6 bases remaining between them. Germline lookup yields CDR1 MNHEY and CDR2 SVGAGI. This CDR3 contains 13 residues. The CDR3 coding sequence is TGTGCCAGCAGTTACGGGGCCAACTATGGCTACACCTTC. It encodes CASSYGANYGYTF.

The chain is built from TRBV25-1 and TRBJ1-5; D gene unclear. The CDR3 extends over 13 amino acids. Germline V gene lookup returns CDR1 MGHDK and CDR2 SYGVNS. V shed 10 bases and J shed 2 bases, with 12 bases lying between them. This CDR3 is CATSADGNQPQHF. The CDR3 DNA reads TGTGCCACCTCCGCGGATGGCAATCAGCCCCAGCATTTT.

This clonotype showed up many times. CDR3 in DNA: TGTGCCAGCAGAGCTACAGGGAGGGGGAATCAGCCCCAGCATTTT. Its protein product is CASRATGRGNQPQHF. The rearrangement links TRBV6-1 to TRBJ1-5; weak D call: TRBD1 (6 bases). The germline gives CDR1 MNHNS, CDR2 SASEGT. This CDR3 comprises 15 residues. Between the trimmed V and J ends, which lost 6 bases and 4 bases, there was a span of 16 bases.

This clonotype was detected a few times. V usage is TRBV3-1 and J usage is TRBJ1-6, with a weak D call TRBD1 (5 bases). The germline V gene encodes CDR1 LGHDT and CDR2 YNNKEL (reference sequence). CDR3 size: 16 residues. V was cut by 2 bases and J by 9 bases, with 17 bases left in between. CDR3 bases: TGTGCCAGCAGCCAAATAGGCCCCGGGGGTAGTTCACCCCTCCACTTT. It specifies CASSQIGPGGSSPLHF. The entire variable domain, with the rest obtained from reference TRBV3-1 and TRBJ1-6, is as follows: DTAVSQTPKYLVTQMGNDKSIKCEQNLGHDTMYWYKQDSKKFLKIMFSYNNKELIINETVPNRFSPKSPDKAHLNLHINSLELGDSAVYFCASSQIGPGGSSPLHFGNGTRLTVT.